The sequence of this T cell receptor (beta chain) was determined in a study of a mutant IDH1 vaccine in newly diagnosed glioma (dated by TCRdb to the early 2020s). At the level of the whole study: The roughly 30 treated patients were 62.5% male and around 40% female, with a mean age of approximately 40 years. Prior to enrollment, standard therapy consisting of radiotherapy alone, temozolomide alone, or radiochemotherapy with temozolomide had been administered to patients, with the combination being received by most patients. Peripheral blood was drawn at six visits: V03 (baseline), V05, V07, V10, V12 and V13. For exploratory analyses, fewer than 30 treated patients had longitudinal TCRB deep sequencing done wherever samples were available.

About this clone: Its antigen target is currently unknown. No much larger clone exists at a distance of one base, and base qualities are not known.

Overall study results and their limits: Vaccine-induced immune responses across multiple MHC alleles were detected in roughly 94% of patients. Pseudoprogression appeared unrelated to alterations in the top peripheral T cell clonotypes detected by TCRB sequencing. It was noted by the authors that analyses of patient blood samples could not be reproduced owing to sample limitations. Availability determined which PBMC samples were chosen for TCRB deep sequencing.

The sample's time point label, in plain terms: baseline, week 1 (first vaccination visit). Sample treatment or condition, as interpreted from the label and publication: pre-vaccination baseline after standard-of-care therapy. The donors had newly diagnosed IDH1-mutant astrocytomas of WHO grade 3 or 4 that showed loss of nuclear ATRX. The samples were drawn from NOA16, a multicentre, single-arm, open-label phase I trial in Germany that tested a mutant IDH1 peptide vaccine in humans for the first time. For immunogenicity testing, the blood drawn at visit V03 was used as the baseline sample. The DNeasy Blood and Tissue Kit was used to extract genomic DNA from EDTA blood for TCRB sequencing. The method behind the library was the immunoSEQ multiplex PCR assay. Following the manufacturer's protocol, the hsTCRB Kit was used to amplify rearranged TCR beta chain sequences. Sequencing of TCRB libraries was carried out on an Illumina MiSeq. In the paper's pipeline: Demultiplexing, trimming and gene mapping were performed with the kit vendor's proprietary platform. This immuneACCESS table, as held by TCRdb, lists in-frame sequences with V and J called but not all clones. Of the missing ones, under half trace to an unresolved V gene in checked studies; the others have no known cause. D and trimming were read from the DNA, whereas the V and J calls and clone size are those reported in that table. The sample contains about 59,000 clones, 91% of them found a single time. The ten largest make up 2.5% to 3% of the sample.

V and J are trimmed by 5 bases and 4 bases, and the gene matches miss 3 bases of the junction. The CDR1 and CDR2 encoded by the germline V gene are SGHTA and FQGNSA. Counted from cysteine to phenylalanine, this CDR3 has 14 amino acids. Kept here is only the CDR3 DNA, which spans 42 bases and is read in frame from base 1. The clonotype originates from a man aged 50 to 59 with glioma. The chain employs TRBV7-2 and TRBJ2-3, with 10 bases in between that match TRBD1. The sequences come from PBMCs, collected from a glioma patient treated with radiotherapy, temozolomide or both. The bases are TGTGCCAGCAGCCTGGGGACAGGGGCAGATACGCAGTATTTT. Translated, this is CASSLGTGADTQYF.